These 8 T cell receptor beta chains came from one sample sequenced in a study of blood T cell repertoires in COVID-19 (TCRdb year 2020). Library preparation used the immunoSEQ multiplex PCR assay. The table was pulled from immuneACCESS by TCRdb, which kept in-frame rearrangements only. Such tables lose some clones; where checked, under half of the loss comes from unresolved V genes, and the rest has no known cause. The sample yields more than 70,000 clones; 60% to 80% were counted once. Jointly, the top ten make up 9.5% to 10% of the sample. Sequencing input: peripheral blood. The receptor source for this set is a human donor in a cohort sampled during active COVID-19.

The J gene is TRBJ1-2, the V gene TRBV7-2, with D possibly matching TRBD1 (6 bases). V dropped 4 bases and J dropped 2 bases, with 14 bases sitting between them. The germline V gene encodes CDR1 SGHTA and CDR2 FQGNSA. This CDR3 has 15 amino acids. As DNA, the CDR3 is TGTGCCAGCAGCTCTGGACAGACCCGAAACTATGGCTACACCTTC. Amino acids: CASSSGQTRNYGYTF.

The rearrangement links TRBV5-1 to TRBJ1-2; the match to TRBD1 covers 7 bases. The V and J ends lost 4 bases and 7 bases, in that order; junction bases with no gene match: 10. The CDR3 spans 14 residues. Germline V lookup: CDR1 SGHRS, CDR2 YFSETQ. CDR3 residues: CASSLPTGPSGYTF. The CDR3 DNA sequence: TGCGCCAGCAGCCTACCGACAGGGCCTTCTGGCTACACCTTC.

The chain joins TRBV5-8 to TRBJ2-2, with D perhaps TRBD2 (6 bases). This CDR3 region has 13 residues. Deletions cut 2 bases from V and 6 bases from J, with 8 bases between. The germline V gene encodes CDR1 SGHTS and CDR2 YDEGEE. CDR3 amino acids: CASSFSGAGELFF. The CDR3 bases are TGTGCCAGCAGCTTTTCGGGGGCCGGGGAGCTGTTTTTT.

The CDR3 sequence is CASSYWGPGTDTQYF. CDR3 in DNA: TGTGCCAGCAGTTACTGGGGGCCCGGCACAGATACGCAGTATTTT. The V and J genes are TRBV6-2 or TRBV6-3 and TRBJ2-3, with D possibly TRBD1 on 6 matching bases. Germline loops: CDR1 MNHEY, CDR2 SVGEGT. Trimming cost V 1 base and J 1 base, with 9 bases left between them. The CDR3 is made up of 15 amino acids.

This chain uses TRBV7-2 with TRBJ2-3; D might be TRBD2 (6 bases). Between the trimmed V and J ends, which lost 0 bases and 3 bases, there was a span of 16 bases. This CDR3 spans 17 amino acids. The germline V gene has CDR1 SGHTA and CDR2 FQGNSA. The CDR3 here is CASSLAAGTGGTDTQYF. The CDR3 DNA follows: TGTGCCAGCAGCTTAGCGGCCGGGACTGGGGGTACAGATACGCAGTATTTT.

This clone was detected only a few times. CDR3 residues: CASSSRRTGSSGNTIYF. In DNA form, the CDR3 reads TGTGCCAGTAGTTCCCGAAGGACAGGGAGCTCTGGAAACACCATATATTTT. The chain is built from TRBV19 and TRBJ1-3; TRBD1 matches 8 bases. This CDR3 has 17 residues. Germline CDR1 LNHDA, CDR2 SQIVND (reference sequence). With V trimmed by 5 bases and J by 0 bases, 9 bases remained unmatched.

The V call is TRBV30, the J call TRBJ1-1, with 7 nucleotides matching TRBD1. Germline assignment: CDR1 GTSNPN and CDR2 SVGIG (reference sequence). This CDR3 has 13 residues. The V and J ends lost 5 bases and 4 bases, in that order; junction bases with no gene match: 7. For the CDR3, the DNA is TGTGCCTGGGCACAGGGGATACCCACTGAAGCTTTCTTT. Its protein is CAWAQGIPTEAFF.

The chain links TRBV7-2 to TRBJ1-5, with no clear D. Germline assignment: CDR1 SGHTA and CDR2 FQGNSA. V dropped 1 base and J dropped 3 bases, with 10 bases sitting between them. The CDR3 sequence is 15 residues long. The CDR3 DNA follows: TGTGCCAGCAGCTTAGATGGTCGAGACAATCAGCCCCAGCATTTT. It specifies CASSLDGRDNQPQHF.